This is a list of T cell receptor beta chains from one sample in a study of Ad26.COV2.S vaccination and SARS-CoV-2 variants. TCRdb's table, derived via immunoSEQ multiplex PCR, lists solely in-frame clones and lacks some. This sample yields about 97,000 clones, of which around 80% are seen a single time; 17% belongs to the top ten. Source: peripheral blood, taken after recovery from COVID-19. The receptors were gathered from a human donor who had recovered from COVID-19. The CDR3 runs from the conserved cysteine through the conserved F or W. Each record gives: D gene, clone size, J gene, V gene, CDR3 DNA, CDR3 protein. A D gene is named only where the DNA matches it firmly. Clone sizes are given selectively: once, few, many, or a class where the clone is expanded.

D: .; size: few; J: TRBJ1-2; V: TRBV5-3; DNA: TGTGCCAGAAGCTTGTACCCAAGGAGAAGGTGTATCTATGGCTACACCTTC; CDR3: CARSLYPRRRCIYGYTF
D: .; size: .; J: TRBJ2-7; V: TRBV29-1; DNA: TGCAGCGTTCGCCGATCCTACGAGCAGTACTTC; CDR3: CSVRRSYEQYF
D: .; size: .; J: TRBJ1-4; V: TRBV6-5; DNA: TGTGCCAGCAGAACACTCGATGCGTCACGCCTGTTTTTT; CDR3: CASRTLDASRLFF
D: .; size: .; J: TRBJ2-3; V: TRBV24-1; DNA: TGTGCCACCAGTGATCCTACAGAGGGAGATACGCAGTATTTT; CDR3: CATSDPTEGDTQYF
D: TRBD1; size: .; J: TRBJ2-7; V: TRBV7-2; DNA: TGTGCCAGCAGCCTCAACAGGGGGCTCTACGAGCAGTACTTC; CDR3: CASSLNRGLYEQYF
D: .; size: .; J: TRBJ2-2; V: TRBV4-2; DNA: TGTGCCAGCAGCCGTAAGCAAGCTGAGAACACCGGGGAGCTGTTTTTT; CDR3: CASSRKQAENTGELFF
D: .; size: .; J: TRBJ2-1; V: TRBV6-6; DNA: TGTGCCAGCAACCCACAGGAGAGCTCCTACAATGAGCAGTTCTTC; CDR3: CASNPQESSYNEQFF
D: .; size: .; J: TRBJ1-2; V: TRBV2; DNA: TGTGCCAGCAGTGAAGCGCTTCAGGGAAGCTATGGCTACACCTTC; CDR3: CASSEALQGSYGYTF
D: .; size: .; J: TRBJ2-7; V: TRBV7-9; DNA: TGTGCCAGCAGCTTTGGGATCGAAAACGAGCAGTACTTC; CDR3: CASSFGIENEQYF
D: TRBD2; size: once; J: TRBJ2-1; V: TRBV2; DNA: TGTGCCAGCAGTGAACCGCGGCTAGCGGGGGGGCTGGAGGATGAGCAGTTCTTC; CDR3: CASSEPRLAGGLEDEQFF
D: .; size: .; J: TRBJ1-2; V: TRBV9; DNA: TGTGCCAGCAGCGTAGAGGAGGGTTATGGCTACACCTTC; CDR3: CASSVEEGYGYTF
D: .; size: .; J: TRBJ2-1; V: TRBV5-1; DNA: TGCGCCAGCAGTAGGACCCGGGACAATGAGCAGTTCTTC; CDR3: CASSRTRDNEQFF
D: TRBD2; size: .; J: TRBJ2-1; V: TRBV14; DNA: TGTGCCAGCAGCCAAGTCGCGGGACTAGCGGGGGAAGGCTATTTGGATGAGCAGTTCTTC; CDR3: CASSQVAGLAGEGYLDEQFF
D: .; size: .; J: TRBJ1-6; V: TRBV5-4; DNA: TGTGCCAGCAGCTTGGACCCCTGGAGAGATTATAATTCACCCCTCCACTTT; CDR3: CASSLDPWRDYNSPLHF
D: TRBD1; size: .; J: TRBJ2-7; V: TRBV27; DNA: TGTGCCAGCAGTCCAAGACAGGGGAGCTACGAGCAGTACTTC; CDR3: CASSPRQGSYEQYF
D: .; size: .; J: TRBJ2-7; V: TRBV3-1/TRBV3-2; DNA: TGTGCCAGCAGGGCAAGCTCCTACGAGCAGTACTTC; CDR3: CASRASSYEQYF
D: TRBD1; size: .; J: TRBJ2-7; V: TRBV5-4; DNA: TGTGCCAGCTCTGGGGACACAGGGGGCTTTGACGAGCAGTACTTC; CDR3: CASSGDTGGFDEQYF
D: .; size: .; J: TRBJ2-6; V: TRBV28; DNA: TGTGCCAGCCGGACAGCTGGGGCCAACGTCCTGACTTTC; CDR3: CASRTAGANVLTF
D: .; size: .; J: TRBJ2-1; V: TRBV28; DNA: TGTGCCAGTTTCTCCGGGGGCTCCTACAATGAGCAGTTCTTC; CDR3: CASFSGGSYNEQFF
D: .; size: .; J: TRBJ2-5; V: TRBV27; DNA: TGTGCCAGCAGTTCCCCGGGACGGAGAGAGACCCAGTACTTC; CDR3: CASSSPGRRETQYF
D: .; size: .; J: TRBJ2-3; V: TRBV30; DNA: TGTGCCTGGACGACATCGTCAGATACGCAGTATTTT; CDR3: CAWTTSSDTQYF
D: .; size: .; J: TRBJ2-1; V: TRBV5-5; DNA: TGTGCCAGCAGCTTGGAGGGGGGCGGGTTGGAGCAGTTCTTC; CDR3: CASSLEGGGLEQFF
D: TRBD1; size: .; J: TRBJ1-2; V: TRBV19; DNA: TGTGCCAGTAACGGAGAAAGGCAGGGGGTGTCTGGCTACACCTTC; CDR3: CASNGERQGVSGYTF
D: .; size: .; J: TRBJ2-2; V: TRBV28; DNA: TGTGCCAGCAGTTCGACGGGTAACACCGGGGAGCTGTTTTTT; CDR3: CASSSTGNTGELFF
D: .; size: .; J: TRBJ1-6; V: TRBV5-5; DNA: TGTGCCAGCAGCTTGGAAGGGGGGGATTCACCCCTCCACTTT; CDR3: CASSLEGGDSPLHF
D: TRBD2; size: .; J: TRBJ2-1; V: TRBV27; DNA: TGTGCCAGCAATCTTAGCGGGGGGCACAATGAGCAGTTCTTC; CDR3: CASNLSGGHNEQFF
D: .; size: once; J: TRBJ1-5; V: TRBV27; DNA: TGTGCCAGCAGTTTCTCAGGATCCGATCAGCCCCAGCATTTT; CDR3: CASSFSGSDQPQHF
D: .; size: .; J: TRBJ2-7; V: TRBV19; DNA: TGTGCCAGTGCGGAATTACAGGGATCCGAGCAGTACTTC; CDR3: CASAELQGSEQYF
D: .; size: .; J: TRBJ2-1; V: TRBV5-4; DNA: TGTGCCAGCAGCTTGGAAGACGCCGACAATGAGCAGTTCTTC; CDR3: CASSLEDADNEQFF
D: TRBD1; size: .; J: TRBJ1-2; V: TRBV30; DNA: TGTGCCTGGAGTGTGGGGACAGGGTCCTTATTCTATGGCTACACCTTC; CDR3: CAWSVGTGSLFYGYTF
D: TRBD2; size: few; J: TRBJ2-5; V: TRBV3-1/TRBV3-2; DNA: TGTGCCAGCAGCGAAGCGGTTAGCGGGGGGGGAGAAGAGACCCAGTACTTC; CDR3: CASSEAVSGGGEETQYF
D: TRBD2; size: .; J: TRBJ2-7; V: TRBV19; DNA: TGTGCCAGTAGCTGGACTAGCGGGGGCTCCGACGAGCAGTACTTC; CDR3: CASSWTSGGSDEQYF
D: .; size: .; J: TRBJ1-1; V: TRBV20-1; DNA: TGCAGTGCTAGTGGGGGATGGGTCACTGAAGCTTTCTTT; CDR3: CSASGGWVTEAFF
D: .; size: once; J: TRBJ2-2; V: TRBV5-1; DNA: TGCGCCAGCAGTCAAGTTCCCGGGGAGCTGTTTTTT; CDR3: CASSQVPGELFF
D: .; size: .; J: TRBJ2-7; V: TRBV6-5; DNA: TGTGCCAGCAGTACGGGGAGTAAGCAGTACTTC; CDR3: CASSTGSKQYF
D: .; size: .; J: TRBJ1-3; V: TRBV30; DNA: TGTGCCTGGAAAGAACCGGGTCCTGGAAACACCATATATTTT; CDR3: CAWKEPGPGNTIYF
D: TRBD2; size: .; J: TRBJ2-7; V: TRBV28; DNA: TGTGCCAGCAGCGTGGGACTAGCGGGTAAGCAGTACTTC; CDR3: CASSVGLAGKQYF
D: TRBD1; size: few; J: TRBJ1-1; V: TRBV20-1; DNA: TGCAGTGCTAGTCCTGGACAGGGGTCGAACACTGAAGCTTTCTTT; CDR3: CSASPGQGSNTEAFF
D: TRBD2; size: .; J: TRBJ2-3; V: TRBV19; DNA: TGTGCCAGTAGCCCCCTTCCGGGACTAGCAATCACAGATACGCAGTATTTT; CDR3: CASSPLPGLAITDTQYF
D: TRBD1; size: .; J: TRBJ1-5; V: TRBV28; DNA: TGTGCCAGCAGCCTGACAGGGAATGGGAATCAGCCCCAGCATTTT; CDR3: CASSLTGNGNQPQHF
D: .; size: .; J: TRBJ2-2; V: TRBV28; DNA: TGTGCCAGCAGTCCTCACACCGGGGAGCTGTTTTTT; CDR3: CASSPHTGELFF
D: TRBD1; size: once; J: TRBJ1-4; V: TRBV10-3; DNA: TGTGCCATCAGATCACAGGGGAGGGACGAAAAACTGTTTTTT; CDR3: CAIRSQGRDEKLFF
D: .; size: .; J: TRBJ2-3; V: TRBV5-1; DNA: TGCGCCAGCAGTGGAGCGCCTAGCACAGATACGCAGTATTTT; CDR3: CASSGAPSTDTQYF
D: .; size: .; J: TRBJ1-2; V: TRBV7-5; DNA: TGTGTCAGAACCAACGGCGGGCAGGGGCCATCCCTTAGTTTTAACTATGGCTACACCTTC; CDR3: CVRTNGGQGPSLSFNYGYTF
D: TRBD1; size: many; J: TRBJ1-2; V: TRBV12-3/TRBV12-4; DNA: TGTGCCAGCCGGGACAGGGGGTTCGATGGCTACACCTTC; CDR3: CASRDRGFDGYTF
D: .; size: .; J: TRBJ1-5; V: TRBV6-2/TRBV6-3; DNA: TGTGCCAGCAGTTACATCGTTGGCCGACCATATAGCAATCAGCCCCAGCATTTT; CDR3: CASSYIVGRPYSNQPQHF
D: .; size: .; J: TRBJ1-1; V: TRBV28; DNA: TGTGCCAGCATCTTACGTGTACAGACAACTGAAGCTTTCTTT; CDR3: CASILRVQTTEAFF
D: TRBD2; size: once; J: TRBJ2-2; V: TRBV7-2; DNA: TGTGCCAGCAGCTCTCCTAGCGGGGGATCGAACACCGGGGAGCTGTTTTTT; CDR3: CASSSPSGGSNTGELFF
D: .; size: .; J: TRBJ1-1; V: TRBV29-1; DNA: TGCAGCCCCGGCGTTGGAGGAAACACTGAAGCTTTCTTT; CDR3: CSPGVGGNTEAFF
D: .; size: .; J: TRBJ2-2; V: TRBV3-1/TRBV3-2; DNA: TGTGCCAGCAGCCAAGTCGTCTCCGGGGAGCTGTTTTTT; CDR3: CASSQVVSGELFF
D: .; size: few; J: TRBJ2-5; V: TRBV7-2; DNA: TGTGCCAGCAGCCCCCCCCCAGCAGGGGAGACCCAGTACTTC; CDR3: CASSPPPAGETQYF
D: .; size: .; J: TRBJ2-2; V: TRBV7-7; DNA: TGTGCCAGCAGCCAAAACTACGGGGAGCTGTTTTTT; CDR3: CASSQNYGELFF
D: TRBD2; size: .; J: TRBJ2-3; V: TRBV30; DNA: TGTGCCTGGAGTAGACTAGCGTTCAGCACAGATACGCAGTATTTT; CDR3: CAWSRLAFSTDTQYF
D: .; size: .; J: TRBJ2-7; V: TRBV7-9; DNA: TGTGCCAGCAGCTTTATGACAGGCTCCTACGAGCAGTACTTC; CDR3: CASSFMTGSYEQYF
D: .; size: .; J: TRBJ2-2; V: TRBV11-2; DNA: TGTGCCAGCAGCACCCTTCGGCAGGCTGTGAACACCGGGGAGCTGTTTTTT; CDR3: CASSTLRQAVNTGELFF
D: .; size: .; J: TRBJ2-1; V: TRBV19; DNA: TGTGCCAGTAAAGAGATCGGGACTGGGGATTTATTGGGGGCCTACAATGAGCAGTTCTTC; CDR3: CASKEIGTGDLLGAYNEQFF